Below are 17 T cell receptor beta chains sequenced from a single sample in a study of blood T cell repertoires in COVID-19. Using immunoSEQ multiplex PCR, the repertoire was profiled, and TCRdb retains in-frame clones only, with some absent. Among 200,000 to 250,000 clones listed, 84% were seen once. Sequencing was carried out using peripheral blood. All receptors derive from a woman aged 55-70 years with acute or convalescent COVID-19.

This clone was seen once. J is TRBJ1-3 and V is TRBV19; D gene unclear. CDR3 length equals 13 residues. Germline V gene data show CDR1 as LNHDA and CDR2 as SQIVND (reference sequence). V lost 5 bases, J lost 3 bases, and 8 bases lay in between. This CDR3 reads CASSVRHGNTIYF. As DNA, the CDR3 is TGTGCCAGTAGTGTCCGACATGGAAACACCATATATTTT.

This clone appeared once. This chain joins TRBV3-1 (or the pseudogene TRBV3-2) and TRBJ2-2; TRBD1 might be the D (6 bases). The CDR3 runs to 12 residues. V was pared by 8 bases and J by 4 bases, with 8 bases between. Germline V gene data show CDR1 as LGHDT and CDR2 as YNNKEL (reference sequence). The CDR3 DNA sequence: TGTGCCAGCGGGGGCGTCACCGGGGAGCTGTTTTTT. Encoded protein: CASGGVTGELFF.

V and J are TRBV19 and TRBJ2-3, with D possibly matching TRBD2 (6 bases). The CDR3 is 16 amino acids. Trimming shortened V by 1 base and J by 0 bases, and 11 bases separated the two germline ends. Germline CDR1 and CDR2: LNHDA and SQIVND (reference sequence). CDR3 protein: CASSIGSLASTDTQYF. In nucleotides, the CDR3 is TGTGCCAGTAGTATAGGGAGTCTAGCGAGCACAGATACGCAGTATTTT.

The chain links TRBV11-3 to TRBJ2-1, with 8 positions matching TRBD2. CDR1 SGHNT and CDR2 YENEEA come from the germline V gene. The CDR3 spans 14 residues. V shed 1 base, J shed 5 bases, and the junction held 1 base outside the gene matches. The CDR3 sequence is CASSLGTSHNEQFF. The CDR3 nucleotides read TGTGCCAGCAGCTTAGGGACTAGCCACAATGAGCAGTTCTTC.

The chain joins TRBV6-2 or TRBV6-3 to TRBJ2-3; possibly TRBD2 for D (5 bases). V dropped 2 bases and J dropped 0 bases, with 15 bases sitting between them. The germline gives CDR1 MNHEY, CDR2 SVGEGT. There are 17 residues in the CDR3. This CDR3 reads CASSYQSRGASTDTQYF. As DNA, the CDR3 is TGTGCCAGCAGTTACCAGAGCCGGGGAGCCAGCACAGATACGCAGTATTTT.

The gene calls are TRBV19 and TRBJ1-5; no clear D gene. V lost 6 bases, J lost 7 bases, and 13 bases lay in between. Germline V gives CDR1 LNHDA, CDR2 SQIVND (reference sequence). The CDR3 totals 13 residues. DNA for the CDR3: TGTGCCAGTAGGGATCGGGGAGACCAGCCCCAGCATTTT. Its protein is CASRDRGDQPQHF.

The chain has TRBV4-2 and TRBJ1-2; 7 nucleotides match TRBD1. This CDR3 spans 16 amino acids. After removal of 0 bases from V and 8 bases from J, the junction contained 12 bases not matched to a gene. Germline V lookup: CDR1 LGHNA, CDR2 YNFKEQ. This CDR3 is CASSQDPPNRGMGYTF. In DNA, the CDR3 is TGTGCCAGCAGCCAAGACCCCCCAAACAGGGGAATGGGCTACACCTTC.

The J gene is TRBJ2-7, the V gene TRBV18, with D perhaps TRBD1 (6 bases). The CDR3 extends over 13 amino acids. The germline V and J ends were trimmed by 3 bases and 4 bases, with 10 bases remaining between them. CDR1 and CDR2 (germline): KGHSH, LQKENI. The CDR3 DNA reads as TGTGCCAGCTCACCTCAACAGGGTTACGAGCAGTACTTC. Translated: CASSPQQGYEQYF.

This sequence joins TRBV2 and TRBJ1-5, with D possibly matching TRBD1 (5 bases). This CDR3 spans 15 amino acids. Trimming pared 4 bases from V and 6 bases from J, leaving 16 bases between. Germline assignment: CDR1 SNHLY and CDR2 FYNNEI. The CDR3 sequence: CASSVGQGAGQPQHF. Here the CDR3 DNA reads TGTGCCAGCAGTGTGGGGCAGGGAGCGGGTCAGCCCCAGCATTTT.

The V gene is TRBV4-1, the J gene TRBJ1-1, with 7 bases matching TRBD1. The length of the CDR3 is 12 residues. V lost 5 bases and J lost 11; bases outside the gene matches: 8. The germline CDR1 and CDR2 sequences are MGHRA and YSYEKL. CDR3 region: CASSFLGGGAFF. CDR3 DNA sequence: TGCGCCAGCAGCTTCCTTGGAGGGGGCGCTTTCTTT.

This chain connects TRBV9 to TRBJ1-3, with D perhaps TRBD1 (5 bases). This CDR3 is 17 amino acids long. CDR1 is SGDLS, CDR2 YYNGEE, per germline. V shed 4 bases and J shed 2 bases, with 19 bases lying between them. This CDR3 is CASSPSTGTATGNTIYF. DNA of the CDR3: TGTGCCAGCAGCCCTAGTACAGGCACAGCTACTGGAAACACCATATATTTT.

This clone has a handful of counts. CDR3 coding DNA: TGTGCCAGCAGCCAGGCCAGGGTGCTAAATGGCTACACCTTC. Its protein product is CASSQARVLNGYTF. The chain joins TRBV14 to TRBJ1-2; possibly TRBD1 for D (5 bases). V was shortened by 3 bases and J by 6 bases, with 14 bases between the two germline ends. The CDR3 is 14 residues long. CDR1 SGHDN and CDR2 FVKESK come from the germline V gene. The full variable domain, rest sourced from reference TRBV14 and TRBJ1-2, is EAGVTQFPSHSVIEKGQTVTLRCDPISGHDNLYWYRRVMGKEIKFLLHFVKESKQDESGMPNNRFLAERTGGTYSTLKVQPAELEDSGVYFCASSQARVLNGYTFGSGTRLTVV.

This clone was detected only a few times. This chain links TRBV27 with TRBJ2-2; a possible D gene is TRBD1 (6 bases). Trimming shortened V by 2 bases and J by 8 bases, and 9 bases separated the two germline ends. The CDR3 is made up of 13 amino acids. The germline CDR1 and CDR2 sequences are MNHEY and SMNVEV (reference sequence). CDR3 DNA sequence: TGTGCCAGCAGTTTAAGGGGGTCTGGGGAGCTGTTTTTT. Amino acid sequence: CASSLRGSGELFF.

V usage is TRBV30 and J usage is TRBJ2-5; D remains unclear. Germline V lookup: CDR1 GTSNPN, CDR2 SVGIG (reference sequence). This CDR3 has 12 amino acids. V lost 0 bases and J 7 bases, leaving 9 bases between the germline ends. CDR3 DNA sequence: TGTGCCTGGAGTGTACCCGGTGGGACCCAGTACTTC. Protein sequence: CAWSVPGGTQYF.

This chain uses TRBV5-4 with TRBJ2-3; possibly TRBD2 for D (7 bases). Germline V gene data show CDR1 as SGHNT and CDR2 as YYREEE (reference sequence). V lost 0 bases and J lost 4, with 12 bases in between. The CDR3 spans 15 residues. CDR3 region: CASSLEGGRADTQYF. The CDR3 DNA is TGTGCCAGCAGCTTGGAGGGGGGGCGGGCAGATACGCAGTATTTT.

This sequence joins TRBV7-9 and TRBJ1-1; D is perhaps TRBD1 (5 bases). This CDR3 is 15 amino acids long. The V end lost 5 bases, the J end lost 8 bases, and 21 bases lay between the germline ends. Germline CDR1 is SEHNR and CDR2 is FQNEAQ (reference sequence). The DNA for the CDR3 is TGTGCCAGCAGCCATAAGACAGACCCAAGTTTCGAAGCTTTCTTT. Its protein product is CASSHKTDPSFEAFF.

The chain joins TRBV4-1 to TRBJ1-3; D unresolved. V shed 4 bases and J shed 1 base, with 20 bases lying between them. CDR1 is MGHRA, CDR2 YSYEKL, per germline. The CDR3 loop spans 18 amino acids. The CDR3 DNA sequence: TGCGCCAGCAGCCCCCCTCGGGGTTTACTTTCGTCTGGAAACACCATATATTTT. Its translation: CASSPPRGLLSSGNTIYF.